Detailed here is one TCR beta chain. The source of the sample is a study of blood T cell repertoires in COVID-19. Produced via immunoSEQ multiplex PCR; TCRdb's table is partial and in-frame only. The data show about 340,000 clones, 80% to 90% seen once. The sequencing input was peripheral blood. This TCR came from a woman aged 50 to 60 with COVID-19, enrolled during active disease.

CDR3 in amino acids: CASSEDRGGSPLHF. CDR3 nucleotides: TGTGCCAGTAGTGAAGACAGGGGGGGATCACCCCTCCACTTT. This chain links TRBV19 with TRBJ1-6; 9 bases are shared with TRBD1. Germline trimming cut 5 bases from V and 10 bases from J; bases unmatched to any gene: 6. CDR1 and CDR2 from the germline V gene are LNHDA and SQIVND (reference sequence). The CDR3 covers 14 residues.